The present TCR beta chain was sequenced within a study of T cell changes during pregnancy in multiple sclerosis. Germline V lookup: CDR1 MDHEN, CDR2 SYDVKM. The CDR3 is 15 residues long. V gave up 3 bases and J gave up 6 bases; unmatched junction bases: 7. Sequencing was performed with immunoSEQ multiplex PCR; in TCRdb, only in-frame clones are kept and a portion is missing. Of about 100,000 clones detected, approximately 93% appear once; the ten largest clones hold less than 4%. This receptor was identified in a female donor with multiple sclerosis, enrolled in a pregnancy study. Sequences were derived from peripheral blood, sampled after pregnancy. The genes are TRBV28 and TRBJ1-5; 8 positions agree with TRBD1. The CDR3 sequence is CASSFGQGAGQPQHF. The DNA of the CDR3 is TGTGCCAGCAGTTTTGGTCAGGGGGCCGGTCAGCCCCAGCATTTT.